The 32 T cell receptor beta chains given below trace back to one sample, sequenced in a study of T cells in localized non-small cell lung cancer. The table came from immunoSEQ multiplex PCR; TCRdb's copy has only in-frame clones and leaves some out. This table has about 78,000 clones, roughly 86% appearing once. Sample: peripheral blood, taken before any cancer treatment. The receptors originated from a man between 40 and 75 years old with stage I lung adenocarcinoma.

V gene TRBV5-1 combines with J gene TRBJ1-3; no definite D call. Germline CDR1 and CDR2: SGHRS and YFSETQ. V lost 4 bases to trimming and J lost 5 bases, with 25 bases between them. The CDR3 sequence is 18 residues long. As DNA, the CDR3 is TGCGCCAGCAGCCGGGCCCCCCAAGACGGCCCGGCCCGAAACACCATATATTTT. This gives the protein CASSRAPQDGPARNTIYF.

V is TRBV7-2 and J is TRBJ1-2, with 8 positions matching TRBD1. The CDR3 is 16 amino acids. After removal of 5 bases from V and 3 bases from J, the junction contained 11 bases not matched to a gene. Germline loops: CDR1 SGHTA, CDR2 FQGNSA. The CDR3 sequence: CASSQGTGANYYGYTF. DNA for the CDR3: TGTGCCAGCAGCCAAGGGACAGGAGCAAATTACTATGGCTACACCTTC.

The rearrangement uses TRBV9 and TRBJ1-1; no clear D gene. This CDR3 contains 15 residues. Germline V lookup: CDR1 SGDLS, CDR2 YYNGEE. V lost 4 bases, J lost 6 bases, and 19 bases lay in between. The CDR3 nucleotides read TGTGCCAGCAGCCCCCGTGGAGGCGGGAAACCTGAAGCTTTCTTT. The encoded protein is CASSPRGGGKPEAFF.

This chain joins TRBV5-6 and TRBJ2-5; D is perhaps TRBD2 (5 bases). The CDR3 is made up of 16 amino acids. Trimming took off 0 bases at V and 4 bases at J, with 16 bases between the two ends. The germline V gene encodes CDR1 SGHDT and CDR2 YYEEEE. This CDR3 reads CASSLGTGKGGETQYF. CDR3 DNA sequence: TGTGCCAGCAGCTTGGGGACGGGGAAAGGAGGAGAGACCCAGTACTTC.

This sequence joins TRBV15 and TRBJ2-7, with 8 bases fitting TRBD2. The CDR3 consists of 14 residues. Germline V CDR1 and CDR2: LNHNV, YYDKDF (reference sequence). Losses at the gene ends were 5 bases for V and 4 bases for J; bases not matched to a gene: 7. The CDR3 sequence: CATSHAGGVYEQYF. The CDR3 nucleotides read TGTGCCACCAGCCACGCGGGGGGAGTGTACGAGCAGTACTTC.

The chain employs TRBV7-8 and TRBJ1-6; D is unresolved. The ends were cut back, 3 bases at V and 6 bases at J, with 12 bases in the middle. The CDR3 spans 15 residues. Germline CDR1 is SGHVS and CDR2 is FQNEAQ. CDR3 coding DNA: TGTGCCAGCAGCTTCCCCGGCGGGGTTAATTCACCCCTCCACTTT. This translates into CASSFPGGVNSPLHF.

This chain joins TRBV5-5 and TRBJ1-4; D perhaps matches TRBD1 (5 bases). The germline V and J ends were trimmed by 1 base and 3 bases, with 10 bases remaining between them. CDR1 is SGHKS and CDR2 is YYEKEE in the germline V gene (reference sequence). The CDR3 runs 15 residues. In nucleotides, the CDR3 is TGTGCCAGCAGCTTGTGGGGGAATGCTAATGAAAAACTGTTTTTT. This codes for CASSLWGNANEKLFF.

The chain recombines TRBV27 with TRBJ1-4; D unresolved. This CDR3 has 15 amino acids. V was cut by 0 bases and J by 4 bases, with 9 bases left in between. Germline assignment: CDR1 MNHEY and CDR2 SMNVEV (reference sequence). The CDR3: CASSLSLGINEKLFF. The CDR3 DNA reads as TGTGCCAGCAGTTTATCGCTGGGAATTAATGAAAAACTGTTTTTT.

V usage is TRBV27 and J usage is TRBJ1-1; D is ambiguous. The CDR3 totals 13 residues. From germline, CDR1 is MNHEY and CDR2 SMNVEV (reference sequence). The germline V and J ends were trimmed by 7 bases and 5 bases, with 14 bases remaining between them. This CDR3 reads CASNRRGRTEAFF. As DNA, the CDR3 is TGTGCCAGCAATCGTCGGGGAAGGACTGAAGCTTTCTTT.

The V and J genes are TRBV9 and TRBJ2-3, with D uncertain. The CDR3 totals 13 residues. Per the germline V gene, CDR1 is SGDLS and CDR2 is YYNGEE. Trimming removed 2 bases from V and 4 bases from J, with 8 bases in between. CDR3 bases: TGTGCCAGCAGCGTCGGTGGATCAGATACGCAGTATTTT. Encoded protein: CASSVGGSDTQYF.

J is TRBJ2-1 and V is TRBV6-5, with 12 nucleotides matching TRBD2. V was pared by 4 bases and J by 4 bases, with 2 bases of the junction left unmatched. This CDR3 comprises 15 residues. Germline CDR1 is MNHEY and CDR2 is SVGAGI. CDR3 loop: CASSLGLAGYNEQFF. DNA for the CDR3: TGTGCCAGCAGTTTGGGACTAGCGGGTTACAATGAGCAGTTCTTC.

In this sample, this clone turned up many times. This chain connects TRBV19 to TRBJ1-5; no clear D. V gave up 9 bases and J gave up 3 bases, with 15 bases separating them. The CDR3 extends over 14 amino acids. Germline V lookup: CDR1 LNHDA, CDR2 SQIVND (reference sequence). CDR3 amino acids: CASLILGSNQPQHF. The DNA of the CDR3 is TGTGCCAGCTTGATTTTGGGGTCCAATCAGCCCCAGCATTTT.

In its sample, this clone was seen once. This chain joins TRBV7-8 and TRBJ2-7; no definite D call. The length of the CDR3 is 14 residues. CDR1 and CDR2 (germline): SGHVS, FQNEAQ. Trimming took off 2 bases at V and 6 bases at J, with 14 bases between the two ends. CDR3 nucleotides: TGTGCCAGCAGCTTACCGGGTTATTCAAGCGAGCAGTACTTC. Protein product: CASSLPGYSSEQYF.

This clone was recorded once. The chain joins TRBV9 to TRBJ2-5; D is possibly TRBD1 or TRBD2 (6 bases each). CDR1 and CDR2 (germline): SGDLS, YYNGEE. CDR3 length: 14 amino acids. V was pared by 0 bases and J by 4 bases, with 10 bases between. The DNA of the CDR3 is TGTGCCAGCAGCGTAGCGGGGGCCGGAGAGACCCAGTACTTC. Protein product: CASSVAGAGETQYF.

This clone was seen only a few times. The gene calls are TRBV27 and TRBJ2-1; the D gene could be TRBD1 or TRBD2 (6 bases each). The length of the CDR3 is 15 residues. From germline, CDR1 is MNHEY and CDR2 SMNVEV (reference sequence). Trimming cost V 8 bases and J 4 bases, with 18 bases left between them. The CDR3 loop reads CASLSARGPYNEQFF. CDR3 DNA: TGTGCCAGCCTTAGCGCCCGGGGGCCATACAATGAGCAGTTCTTC.

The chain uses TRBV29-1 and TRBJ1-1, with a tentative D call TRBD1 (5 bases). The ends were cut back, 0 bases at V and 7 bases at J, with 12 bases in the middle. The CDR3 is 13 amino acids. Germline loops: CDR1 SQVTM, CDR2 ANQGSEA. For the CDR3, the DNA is TGCAGCGTTGAAGATACGGCCGGGGGTGAAGCTTTCTTT. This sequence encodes CSVEDTAGGEAFF. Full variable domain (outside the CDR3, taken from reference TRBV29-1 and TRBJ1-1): SAVISQKPSRDICQRGTSLTIQCQVDSQVTMMFWYRQQPGQSLTLIATANQGSEATYESGFVIDKFPISRPNLTFSTLTVSNMSPEDSSIYLCSVEDTAGGEAFFGQGTRLTVV.

CDR3 in amino acids: CASSSQHTEAFF. The CDR3, as DNA: TGTGCCAGCAGTTCCCAGCACACTGAAGCTTTCTTT. The chain couples TRBV28 to TRBJ1-1, with D uncertain. CDR1 and CDR2 from the germline V gene are MDHEN and SYDVKM. CDR3 length: 12 residues. V was trimmed by 4 bases and J by 3 bases, leaving 6 bases between them.

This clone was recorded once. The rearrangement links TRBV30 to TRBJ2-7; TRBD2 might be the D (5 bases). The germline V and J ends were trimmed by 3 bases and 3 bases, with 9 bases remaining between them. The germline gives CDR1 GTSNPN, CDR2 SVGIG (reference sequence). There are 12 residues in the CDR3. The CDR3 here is CAWSSEGYEQYF. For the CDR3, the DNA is TGTGCCTGGAGCTCAGAGGGCTACGAGCAGTACTTC.

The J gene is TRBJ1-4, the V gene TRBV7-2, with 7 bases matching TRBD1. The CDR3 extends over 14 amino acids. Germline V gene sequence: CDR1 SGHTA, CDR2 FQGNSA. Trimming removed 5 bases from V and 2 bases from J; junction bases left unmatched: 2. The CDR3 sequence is CASSRDSTNEKLFF. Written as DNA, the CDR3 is TGTGCCAGCAGCCGGGACAGTACTAATGAAAAACTGTTTTTT.

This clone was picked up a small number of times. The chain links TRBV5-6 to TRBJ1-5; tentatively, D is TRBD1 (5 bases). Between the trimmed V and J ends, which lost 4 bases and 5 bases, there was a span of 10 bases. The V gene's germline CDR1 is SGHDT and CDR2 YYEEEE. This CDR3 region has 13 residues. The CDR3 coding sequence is TGTGCCAGCAGCCGGTGGGGGGATCAGCCCCAGCATTTT. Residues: CASSRWGDQPQHF. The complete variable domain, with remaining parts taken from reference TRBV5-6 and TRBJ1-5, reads DAGVTQSPTHLIKTRGQQVTLRCSPKSGHDTVSWYQQALGQGPQFIFQYYEEEERQRGNFPDRFSGHQFPNYSSELNVNALLLGDSALYLCASSRWGDQPQHFGDGTRLSIL.

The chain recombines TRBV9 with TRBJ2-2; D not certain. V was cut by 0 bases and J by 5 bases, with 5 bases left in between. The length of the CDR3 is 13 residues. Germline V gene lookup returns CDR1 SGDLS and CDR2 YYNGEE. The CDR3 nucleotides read TGTGCCAGCAGCGTAGAGCGTACCGGGGAGCTGTTTTTT. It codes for CASSVERTGELFF.

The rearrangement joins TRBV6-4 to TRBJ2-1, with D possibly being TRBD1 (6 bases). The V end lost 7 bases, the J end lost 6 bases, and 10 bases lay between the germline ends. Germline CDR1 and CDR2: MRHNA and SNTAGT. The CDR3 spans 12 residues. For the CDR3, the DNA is TGTGCCAGCACTGGACAGTCCAATGAGCAGTTCTTC. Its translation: CASTGQSNEQFF.

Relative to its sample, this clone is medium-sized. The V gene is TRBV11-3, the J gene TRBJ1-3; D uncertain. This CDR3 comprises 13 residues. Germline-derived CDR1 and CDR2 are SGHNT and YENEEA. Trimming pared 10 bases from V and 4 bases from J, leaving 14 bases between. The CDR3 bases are TGTGCCACCTCCGGTGATTGGGGAAACACCATATATTTT. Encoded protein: CATSGDWGNTIYF.

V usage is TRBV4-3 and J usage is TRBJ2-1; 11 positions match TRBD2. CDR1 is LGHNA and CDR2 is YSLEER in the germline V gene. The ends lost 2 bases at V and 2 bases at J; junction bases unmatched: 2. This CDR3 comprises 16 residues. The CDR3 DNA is TGCGCCAGCAGCCAACAGGGACTAGCGGCCTACAATGAGCAGTTCTTC. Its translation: CASSQQGLAAYNEQFF.

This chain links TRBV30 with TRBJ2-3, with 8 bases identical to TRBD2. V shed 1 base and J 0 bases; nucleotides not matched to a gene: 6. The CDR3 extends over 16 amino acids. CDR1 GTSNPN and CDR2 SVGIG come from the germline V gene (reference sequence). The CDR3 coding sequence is TGTGCCTGGAGTGCGGGAGGGCCTGGTAGCACAGATACGCAGTATTTT. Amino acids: CAWSAGGPGSTDTQYF.

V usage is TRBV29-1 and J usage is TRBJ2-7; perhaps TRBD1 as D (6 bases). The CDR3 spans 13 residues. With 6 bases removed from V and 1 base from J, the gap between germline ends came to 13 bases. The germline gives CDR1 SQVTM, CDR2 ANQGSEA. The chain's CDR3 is CSVAQGLSYEQYF. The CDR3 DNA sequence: TGCAGCGTAGCGCAGGGGCTGTCCTACGAGCAGTACTTC.

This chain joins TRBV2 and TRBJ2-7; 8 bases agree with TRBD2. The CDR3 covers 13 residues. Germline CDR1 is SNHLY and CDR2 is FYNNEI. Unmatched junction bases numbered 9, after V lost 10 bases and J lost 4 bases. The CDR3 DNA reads TGTGCCATCGGGACTAGTTTTCCATACGAGCAGTACTTC. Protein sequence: CAIGTSFPYEQYF.

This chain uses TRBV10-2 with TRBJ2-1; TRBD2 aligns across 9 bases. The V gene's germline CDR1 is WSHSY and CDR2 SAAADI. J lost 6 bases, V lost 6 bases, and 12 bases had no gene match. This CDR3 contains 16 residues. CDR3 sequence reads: CASRKTVSGSPNEQFF. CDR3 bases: TGCGCCAGCAGAAAGACCGTTAGCGGGAGCCCCAATGAGCAGTTCTTC.

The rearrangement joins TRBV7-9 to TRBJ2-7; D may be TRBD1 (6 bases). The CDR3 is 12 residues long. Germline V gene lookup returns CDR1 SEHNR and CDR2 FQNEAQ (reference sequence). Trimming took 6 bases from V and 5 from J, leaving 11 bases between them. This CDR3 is CASRYTGNEQYF. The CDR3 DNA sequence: TGTGCCAGCAGGTATACAGGGAACGAGCAGTACTTC.

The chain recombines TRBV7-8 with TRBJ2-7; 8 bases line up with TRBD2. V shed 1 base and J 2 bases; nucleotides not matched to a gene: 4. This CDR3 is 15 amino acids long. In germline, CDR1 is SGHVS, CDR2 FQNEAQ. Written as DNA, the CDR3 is TGTGCCAGCAGCTTAGTCCGGGGGGGGACCTACGAGCAGTACTTC. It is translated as CASSLVRGGTYEQYF.

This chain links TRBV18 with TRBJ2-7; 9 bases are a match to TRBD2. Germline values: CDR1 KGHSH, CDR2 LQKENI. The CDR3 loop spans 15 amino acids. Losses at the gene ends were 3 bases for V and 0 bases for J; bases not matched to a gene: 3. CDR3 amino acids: CASSPGTSSSYEQYF. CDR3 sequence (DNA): TGTGCCAGCTCACCGGGGACTAGCAGCTCCTACGAGCAGTACTTC.

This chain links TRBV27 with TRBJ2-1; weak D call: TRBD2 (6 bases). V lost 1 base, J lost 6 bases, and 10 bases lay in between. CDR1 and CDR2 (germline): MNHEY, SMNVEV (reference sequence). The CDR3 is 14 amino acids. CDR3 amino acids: CASSLLAAANEQFF. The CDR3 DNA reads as TGTGCCAGCAGTTTATTAGCGGCGGCCAATGAGCAGTTCTTC.